This T cell receptor (beta chain) emerged from a study of blood T cell repertoires in COVID-19. Generated by immunoSEQ multiplex PCR, the TCRdb table keeps only in-frame clones and is missing some. Of 210,000 or so clones listed, over 80% were seen once; the top ten hold approximately 3.7%. V was trimmed by 7 bases and J by 5 bases, leaving 8 bases between them. The CDR3 runs to 11 residues. Sequenced material: PBMCs or T cells enriched from blood (not recorded which). This TCR was recovered from a woman in her twenties or thirties who had been exposed to COVID-19. This sequence joins TRBV12-3 or TRBV12-4 and TRBJ1-1; no reliable D call. In nucleotides, the CDR3 is TGTGCCAGCATGGTCGGGACTGAAGCTTTCTTT. Translating it yields CASMVGTEAFF.